The T cell receptor (beta chain) under discussion was sequenced for a study of blood T cell repertoires in COVID-19 (dated by TCRdb to 2020 to 2021). For the wider study: For ImmuneRACE Cohort 3, a participant was defined as recovered based on two consecutive negative NP/OP PCR tests, clearance by a healthcare professional, or resolution of symptoms. The repertoires were released in a freely available public database meant as a resource for research on the immune response to SARS-CoV-2. Where HLA class I and class II types were available, the types were taken from metadata supplied by the sample provider, not from assay-based typing. A de-identified subject ID, COVID-19 status, age in years and sex were almost always included in the sample metadata. Subjects who had been exposed to COVID-19, were actively infected with it, or had recovered from it provided the deeply sampled blood TCRbeta repertoires that made up the dataset. Samples came from the ongoing ImmuneRACE study (first 160 participants) plus 1,254 subjects from 6 global collaborators. Collaborator samples came from the United States, Italy and Spain and covered acute and convalescent phases of COVID-19. The prospective study material was composed of cDNA or gDNA derived from T cells, B-cell-depleted T cells, or PBMCs.

TCRbeta CDR3 regions were amplified from genomic DNA using the immunoSEQ Assay, a bias-controlled multiplex PCR. For the original study's pipeline: The number of nucleated cells in each sample was estimated from the amplification of reference gene primers within the assay. Sequence reads were collapsed and filtered to measure the absolute abundance of every unique TCRbeta CDR3 rearrangement. For each sample, productive Simpson clonality was calculated by taking the square root of Simpson's diversity index across productive rearrangements. The table comes from immuneACCESS by way of TCRdb, which keeps in-frame sequences with V and J called. Part of the clones is missing from these tables; in studies checked, under half for an unresolved V gene and the rest for unknown reasons. That table gives V, J and clone size, and the DNA gave D and trimming. This sample lists under 400,000 clones; over 75% were detected once. The ten largest make up roughly 2% of the sample.

Cut back by 2 bases and 5 bases, the V and J ends lie 18 bases apart. The CDR3 runs 16 amino acids, cysteine and phenylalanine included. Kept here is only the CDR3 DNA, which spans 48 bases and is read in frame from base 1. Reading the germline V gene gives CDR1 SGHVS and CDR2 FNYEAQ. As for this clone: Its target antigen remains unknown. Base quality data are lacking; no much larger clone is found one base away.

In the prospective study, participants were 18 to 89 years old, resided in about two dozen geographic areas of the United States, and were enrolled through a virtual design. In the prospective study, participants were assigned to cohorts based on the clinical history participants reported in a screening survey and a study questionnaire. In the prospective study, mobile phlebotomists collected whole blood, serum and a nasopharyngeal or oropharyngeal swab from each participant. Additional blood draws and questionnaires over an approximately two-month period could optionally be provided by prospective study participants. Before DNA extraction, blood samples from the prospective study were shipped at room temperature or frozen. General study outcomes and caveats: Clinical and demographic metadata were provided uncurated, with the amount varying by source and participant.

The sequence joins TRBV7-6 to TRBJ1-1; a tentative D call is TRBD1 (6 bases match). Sequenced material: PBMCs or T cells enriched from blood (not recorded which). This sequence was found in a man aged 35 to 55 in a cohort exposed to, infected with or recovered from COVID-19 (not recorded which). The DNA is TGTGCCAGCAGCTTAACAGGGAGAGGAACTGTAACTGAAGCTTTCTTT. Its protein product is CASSLTGRGTVTEAFF.